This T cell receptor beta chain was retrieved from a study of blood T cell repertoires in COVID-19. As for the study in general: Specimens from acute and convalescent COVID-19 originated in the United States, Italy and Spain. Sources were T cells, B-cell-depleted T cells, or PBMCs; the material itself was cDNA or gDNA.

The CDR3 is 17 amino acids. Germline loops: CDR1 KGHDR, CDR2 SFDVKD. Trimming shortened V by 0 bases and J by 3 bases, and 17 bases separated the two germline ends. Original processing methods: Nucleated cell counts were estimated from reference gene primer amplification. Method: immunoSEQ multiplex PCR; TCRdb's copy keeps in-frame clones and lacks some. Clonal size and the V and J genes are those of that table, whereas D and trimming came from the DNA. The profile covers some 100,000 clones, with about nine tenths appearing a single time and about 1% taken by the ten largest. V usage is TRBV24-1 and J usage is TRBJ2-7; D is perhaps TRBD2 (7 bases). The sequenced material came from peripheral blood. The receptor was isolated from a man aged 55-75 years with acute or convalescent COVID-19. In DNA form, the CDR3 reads TGTGCCACCAGTGATTTGAGGTGGGGGGGCCCTCACTACGAGCAGTACGTC. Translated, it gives CATSDLRWGGPHYEQYV.